The 32 T cell receptor beta chains listed next were all sequenced from one sample in a study of CD8+CD57+ T cells in acquired aplastic anemia. It was genomic DNA that served as the template for profiling TCR beta VDJ and CDR3. TCRdb fed the reads into MiXCR, producing one record per CDR3 protein. The repertoire holds a few hundred thousand distinct CDR3 sequences, with roughly 80% as singletons. The patients chosen for sequencing had shown expansion of CD8+CD57+ cells (detected by flow cytometry). Sequenced material: sorted CD4+, CD8+, or CD8+CD57+ T cells (not recorded which) from PBMCs. The receptors shown here come from a human donor with aplastic anemia.

The chain is built from TRBV9 and TRBJ2-7; 8 nucleotides align to TRBD1. Germline CDR1 is SGDLS and CDR2 is YYNGEE. CDR3 length equals 16 residues. The V segment lost 5 bases and the J segment 6 bases; nucleotides outside the gene matches: 16. The CDR3 region is CASRIPGQATLTEQYV. In DNA, the CDR3 is TGTGCCAGCAGGATACCGGGACAGGCGACCCTGACCGAGCAGTACGTC.

This rearrangement joins TRBV24-1 to TRBJ2-5; D is perhaps TRBD2 (7 bases). Germline CDR1 KGHDR, CDR2 SFDVKD. The CDR3 extends over 15 amino acids. Trimming stripped 5 bases from V and 2 bases from J, with 14 bases between. CDR3 nucleotide sequence: TGTGCCACCAGTGGAGGGGGGGGTAGGCAAGAGACCCAGTACTTC. The encoded protein is CATSGGGGRQETQYF.

The chain joins TRBV9 to TRBJ1-2; 9 bases line up with TRBD1. CDR1 and CDR2 (germline): SGDLS, YYNGEE. V lost 4 bases and J lost 5; bases outside the gene matches: 9. This CDR3 has 15 amino acids. CDR3 nucleotide sequence: TGTGCCAGCAGCTTAACAGGGGGCGCTGAGTATGGCTACACCTTC. This codes for CASSLTGGAEYGYTF.

This clonotype is a singleton in its sample. Likely a read error: the CDR3 ends without its conserved phenylalanine or tryptophan. It is unclear where the CDR3 begins or ends on the DNA, so no DNA is shown, and the CDR3 is as TCRdb lists it. This sequence joins TRBV7-8 and TRBJ1-2. Germline values: CDR1 SGHVS, CDR2 FQNEAQ. The CDR3 has 13 amino acids, counting both end residues. CDR3 residues: CASSLAGGRGSKY.

This clonotype was recorded many times. The rearrangement joins TRBV6-2 or TRBV6-3 to TRBJ1-5; a possible D gene is TRBD1 (6 bases). CDR3 length equals 15 residues. Per germline, CDR1 MNHEY and CDR2 SVGEGT. The germline V and J ends were trimmed by 4 bases and 2 bases, with 12 bases remaining between them. In DNA, the CDR3 is TGTGCCAGCAGTTCCACAGGGACTGGCAATCAGCCCCAGCATTTT. Protein: CASSSTGTGNQPQHF.

This clonotype turned up a few times. One end of the junction varies from germline; a read error may be responsible. The chain is built from TRBV5-6 and TRBJ2-5, with D unresolved. Germline V lookup: CDR1 SGHDT, CDR2 YYEEEE. The CDR3 extends over 14 amino acids. In nucleotides, the CDR3 is TGTGCCACCAGCATGGGCGGCGAGCAAGAGACCCAGTACTTC. Amino acids: CATSMGGEQETQYF.

The gene calls are TRBV15 and TRBJ2-1, with 8 bases identical to TRBD2. V was pared by 3 bases and J by 8 bases, with 12 bases of the junction left unmatched. There are 16 residues in the CDR3. Germline CDR1 and CDR2: LNHNV and YYDKDF (reference sequence). In DNA, the CDR3 is TGTGCCACCAGCAGCGATCCGGGACTAGGATCAGATGAGCAGTTCTTC. The encoded protein is CATSSDPGLGSDEQFF.

Details on this clonotype: The junction differs from germline at one of its ends, possibly a read error. The genes are TRBV7-8 and TRBJ1-2; possibly TRBD1 for D (6 bases). Germline V gene data show CDR1 as SGHVS and CDR2 as FQNEAQ. The CDR3 runs 16 residues. The CDR3 DNA reads as TGTGCCAGCAGCTTAGAGGGGGACGGCGTCGTATATGGCTGCACCTTC. The encoded protein is CASSLEGDGVVYGCTF.

Points on this clonotype: The junction shows a germline mismatch at one end, possibly a read error. This chain connects TRBV7-9 to TRBJ2-3; D call uncertain. The CDR3 is 14 amino acids. Germline V gene sequence: CDR1 SEHNR, CDR2 FQNEAQ (reference sequence). For the CDR3, the DNA is TGTGCCAGCAGCCCCCACGTCACAGATACGCAGTATCTTTTT. Translating it yields CASSPHVTDTQYLF.

A remark on this clonotype: A read error may produce the germline difference seen at one junction end. The rearrangement joins TRBV4-1 to TRBJ2-3, with TRBD2 as a possible D gene (5 bases). The CDR3 runs 13 residues. The germline gives CDR1 MGHRA, CDR2 YSYEKL. In nucleotides, the CDR3 is TGTGCCAGCGGCCACGGGCTTGCAGATACGCAGTATTTT. Amino acid sequence: CASGHGLADTQYF.

Of note for this clonotype: Given a much more abundant clone one base away, this may be a read error. In DNA form, the CDR3 reads TGTGCCAGCGGAGGAGCTGGGAACAGTCAGTACTTCGCTTTCTTT. Its translation is CASGGAGNSQYFAFF. The chain employs TRBV9 and TRBJ1-1, with D unclear. Per the germline V gene, CDR1 is SGDLS and CDR2 is YYNGEE. The CDR3 totals 15 residues. Trimming took off 7 bases at V and 11 bases at J, with 27 bases between the two ends.

DNA for the CDR3: TGTGCCAGCAGCTTGGACAGGGGAACGACCTACGAGCAGTACGTC. Encoded protein: CASSLDRGTTYEQYV. This chain uses TRBV5-5 with TRBJ2-7; 7 bases map to TRBD1. Trimming cost V 0 bases and J 2 bases; bases outside gene matches: 5. Germline CDR1 reads SGHKS; CDR2 reads YYEKEE (reference sequence). This CDR3 comprises 15 residues.

This clonotype was detected only a few times. This chain links TRBV5-6 with TRBJ2-5; no clear D gene. V lost 0 bases and J lost 1, with 7 bases in between. CDR3 length: 14 amino acids. Germline-derived CDR1 and CDR2 are SGHDT and YYEEEE. The CDR3 coding sequence is TGTGCCAGCAGCTTGGAGAGGAGCCAAGAGACCCAGTACTTC. Translated: CASSLERSQETQYF. The full variable domain, completed using reference TRBV5-6 and TRBJ2-5, is DAGVTQSPTHLIKTRGQQVTLRCSPKSGHDTVSWYQQALGQGPQFIFQYYEEEERQRGNFPDRFSGHQFPNYSSELNVNALLLGDSALYLCASSLERSQETQYFGPGTRLLVL.

V is TRBV9 and J is TRBJ2-2; possible D gene TRBD1, 5 bases. V was shortened by 0 bases and J by 15 bases, with 21 bases between the two germline ends. This CDR3 spans 15 amino acids. Germline V gene sequence: CDR1 SGDLS, CDR2 YYNGEE. The CDR3 bases are TGTGCCAGCAGCGTAGGGGCAGAGAGGCAGGGTTATGTGTTTTTT. This translates into CASSVGAERQGYVFF.

As to this clonotype: A junction boundary mismatches the germline segment, possibly from a read error. The chain joins TRBV11-3 to TRBJ2-1; TRBD1 might be the D (5 bases). Germline V lookup: CDR1 SGHNT, CDR2 YENEEA. This CDR3 region has 16 residues. In nucleotides, the CDR3 is TGTGCCAGCAACTTAGATGGCACAGGCCAGTACAATGAGCAGTTCTTC. Its translation is CASNLDGTGQYNEQFF.

This clonotype was detected once. Given the absence of the conserved phenylalanine or tryptophan at the CDR3 end, a read error is likely. The limits of the CDR3 on the DNA are not certain, so only TCRdb's listed CDR3 is given. The chain links TRBV7-2 to TRBJ2-3; the D segment call TRBD2 is taken from the table without a DNA check. Including both end residues, the CDR3 is 13 amino acids long. The germline V gene has CDR1 SGHTA and CDR2 FQGNSA. The CDR3 here is CASGEGGTDTEYL.

This clonotype was picked up a small number of times. The rearrangement joins TRBV11-1 to TRBJ1-2; 7 bases are shared with TRBD1. Per germline, CDR1 SGHAT and CDR2 FQDESV (reference sequence). This CDR3 is 13 amino acids long. Trimming removed 7 bases from V and 5 bases from J; junction bases left unmatched: 7. CDR3 nucleotide sequence: TGTGCCAGCACCCGGACAGGCCTTTATGGCTACACCTTC. It yields the protein CASTRTGLYGYTF.

The chain uses TRBV9 and TRBJ2-1; D is unresolved. From germline, CDR1 is SGDLS and CDR2 YYNGEE. CDR3 length equals 16 residues. Deletions cut 0 bases from V and 9 bases from J, with 19 bases between. DNA of the CDR3: TGTGCCAGCAGCGTAGGGTCACATACGATGTATTTTGAGCAGTTCTTC. It translates to CASSVGSHTMYFEQFF. Variable domain in full (rest from reference TRBV9 and TRBJ2-1): DSGVTQTPKHLITATGQRVTLRCSPRSGDLSVYWYQQSLDQGLQFLIQYYNGEERAKGNILERFSAQQFPDLHSELNLSSLELGDSALYFCASSVGSHTMYFEQFFGPGTRLTVL.

By its share, this clonotype is medium-sized. The chain couples TRBV24-1 to TRBJ1-1; TRBD1 might be the D (6 bases). The CDR3 is 12 amino acids. V lost 3 bases, J lost 8 bases, and 9 bases lay in between. Per germline, CDR1 KGHDR and CDR2 SFDVKD. CDR3 protein: CATSDRRGEAFF. CDR3 nucleotides: TGTGCCACCAGTGATCGCAGGGGAGAAGCTTTCTTT.

V is TRBV2 and J is TRBJ2-3; D possibly corresponds to TRBD1 (6 bases). The J call is doubtful: the DNA matches TRBJ1-1 better. This CDR3 is built from 15 residues. Germline V CDR1 and CDR2: SNHLY, FYNNEI. Here the CDR3 DNA reads TGTGCCAGCAGCCGGGGGGGGGGGGCGAACACACAAGCTTTCTTT. Translation gives CASSRGGGANTQAFF.

A note on this clonotype: This likely comes from a read error, as the CDR3 has no conserved phenylalanine or tryptophan at its end. It is unclear where the CDR3 begins or ends on the DNA, so no DNA is shown, and the CDR3 is as TCRdb lists it. The CDR3 protein is CAISNPDREVYGFTV. The chain employs TRBV24-1 and TRBJ1-2; TRBD1 reflects the table's D call only, with no check against the DNA. Termini included, the CDR3 measures 15 amino acids. Looked up from germline, CDR1 is KGHDR and CDR2 is SFDVKD.

On this clonotype: One end of the junction varies from germline; a read error may be responsible. V gene TRBV7-2 combines with J gene TRBJ1-1; D is unclear. The CDR3 is 17 residues long. The germline CDR1 and CDR2 sequences are SGHTA and FQGNSA. The CDR3 is CASSYSPPGLMNSEAFF. CDR3 sequence (DNA): TGTGCCAGCAGCTATTCCCCACCCGGGCTAATGAACTCTGAAGCTTTCTTT.

The chain links TRBV7-9 to TRBJ1-2; the D is unclear. V shed 4 bases and J shed 7 bases, with 19 bases lying between them. The CDR3 runs 15 residues. Germline values: CDR1 SEHNR, CDR2 FQNEAQ (reference sequence). The CDR3 nucleotides read TGTGCCAGCAGCTCTACCGGGGAGACAAAATCTGGCTACACCTTC. Translated, it gives CASSSTGETKSGYTF.

Comments on this clonotype: The junction shows a germline mismatch at one end, possibly a read error. The V call is TRBV7-8, the J call TRBJ2-3; D remains unclear. The CDR3 is 14 amino acids. CDR1 and CDR2 from the germline V gene are SGHVS and FQNEAQ. CDR3 loop: CASSFAPDADALSF. For the CDR3, the DNA is TGTGCCAGCAGCTTTGCGCCAGACGCCGATGCCCTTTCCTTT.

V is TRBV7-6 and J is TRBJ2-3; D is perhaps TRBD1 (5 bases). This CDR3 has 18 residues. The V gene lost 6 bases and the J gene lost 6 bases, with 28 bases spanning the gap. Germline V gene sequence: CDR1 SGHVS, CDR2 FNYEAQ. CDR3 region: CASSYRPVGLKRSDTQYF. CDR3 coding DNA: TGTGCCAGCAGTTACCGCCCGGTGGGGCTGAAACGCAGTGATACGCAGTATTTT.

This chain connects TRBV10-3 to TRBJ2-1; D may be TRBD1 or TRBD2 (6 bases each). This CDR3 has 16 amino acids. V was clipped by 3 bases and J by 6 bases, with 18 bases between them. Germline V gives CDR1 ENHRY, CDR2 SYGVKD. In DNA, the CDR3 is TGTGCCATCAGTGACCCGGGACTGGGGGCCAGCAATGAGCAGTTCTTC. As protein: CAISDPGLGASNEQFF.

This clonotype was seen only once. Relative to the germline gene, one junction end is altered; a read error may explain this. The CDR3 bases are TGTGCTAGCAGCTTAACAGGGAAGGCAGATACGCAGTATTTT. It is translated as CASSLTGKADTQYF. This chain connects TRBV7-7 to TRBJ2-3; a weak D match, TRBD1 (6 bases). The CDR3 is made up of 14 amino acids. CDR1 and CDR2 (germline): SSHAT, FNYEAQ (reference sequence). The full variable domain, with the rest looked up from reference TRBV7-7 and TRBJ2-3, is GAGVSQSPRYKVTKRGQDVTLRCDPISSHATLYWYQQALGQGPEFLTYFNYEAQPDKSGLPSDRFSAERPEGSISTLTIQRTEQRDSAMYRCASSLTGKADTQYFGPGTRLTVL.

V is TRBV7-9 and J is TRBJ1-5; D call uncertain. CDR1 and CDR2 from the germline V gene are SEHNR and FQNEAQ (reference sequence). Trimming removed 3 bases from V and 7 bases from J, with 7 bases in between. This CDR3 spans 12 amino acids. CDR3 DNA sequence: TGTGCCAGCAGCTTGTGGGAGCAGCCCCAGCATTTT. Its protein is CASSLWEQPQHF.

As to this clonotype: The conserved final phenylalanine or tryptophan is absent from the CDR3, which likely points to a read error. It is unclear where the CDR3 begins or ends on the DNA, so no DNA is shown, and the CDR3 is as TCRdb lists it. The J gene is TRBJ1-2, the V gene TRBV9. The CDR3 length is 13 residues, termini included. Germline-derived CDR1 and CDR2 are SGDLS and YYNGEE. The CDR3: CASSVGPDTRYFV.

V usage is TRBV19 and J usage is TRBJ1-1; perhaps TRBD1 as D (5 bases). V dropped 3 bases and J dropped 6 bases, with 8 bases sitting between them. Germline CDR1 LNHDA, CDR2 SQIVND (reference sequence). The CDR3 has 12 amino acids. The CDR3 sequence: CASSITGAEAFF. The CDR3 region has the DNA TGTGCCAGTAGTATCACAGGAGCTGAAGCTTTCTTT.

Concerning this clonotype itself: Its ends do not fully match the called genes, so a read error is possible. The V and J genes are TRBV7-6 and TRBJ2-7; no clear D. From germline, CDR1 is SGHVS and CDR2 FNYEAQ. The CDR3 has 9 amino acids. As DNA, the CDR3 is TGTGCCACCAGCTTTTGGCAGTACTTC. It is translated as CATSFWQYF.

As to this clonotype: One end of the junction fails to match germline, which may point to a read error. The chain couples TRBV9 to TRBJ2-1; D possibly corresponds to TRBD2 (5 bases). Germline CDR1 and CDR2: SGDLS and YYNGEE. The CDR3 length is 13 residues. In DNA form, the CDR3 reads TGTGCAAGCGGAGAAGCTGGGAACATTCAGCACTTCTTC. Translating gives CASGEAGNIQHFF. Together with reference TRBV9 and TRBJ2-1, the CDR3 gives the full variable domain: DSGVTQTPKHLITATGQRVTLRCSPRSGDLSVYWYQQSLDQGLQFLIQYYNGEERAKGNILERFSAQQFPDLHSELNLSSLELGDSALYFCASGEAGNIQHFFGPGTRLTVL.